This T cell receptor beta chain was sequenced for a study of CXCR3-negative and CXCR3-positive naive CD8 T cells. The authors gated naive CD8+ T cells as CD45RO-CCR7+CD27+CD95-. The study's findings and limits: Hydrophobicity was higher for TRB CDR3s found in CXCR3-positive naive cells than in CXCR3-negative naive cells.

Remarks on this clonotype: Its antigen remains unknown.

All TRB cDNA libraries came from 5' RACE performed with UMI labels. TCRdb reanalyzed the 5' RACE reads and collapses them to one entry per CDR3 protein, without DNA. This sample's clone table lists about 24,000 distinct CDR3 sequences. Germline V gives CDR1 LNHNV, CDR2 YYDKDF (reference sequence). The CDR3 extends over 15 amino acids. Input material: naive CXCR3- CD8+ T cells from blood. The subset was: CD45RO-CCR7+CD27+CD95- naive CD8+ T cells lacking CXCR3 (TNR3-). The receptor was derived from a human donor in good health. Some clones in this sample may be carry-over from other donors' samples. The chain is built from TRBV15 and TRBJ2-1; TCRdb returns TRBD2, unconfirmable since there is no DNA. CDR3 region: CATSRDAGSYNEQFF.